The 14 T cell receptor beta chains given below trace back to one sample, sequenced in a study of Graves' ophthalmopathy and Graves' hyperthyroidism. Investigators amplified TCR beta CDR3 regions from RNA transcripts. The library came from an HTBI-primed first-round RT-PCR and a second-round multiplex PCR. TCRdb re-derived calls from the multiplex PCR reads in MiXCR, one entry per CDR3 protein. This sample carries a few hundred thousand distinct CDR3 sequences, roughly 21% of them seen once, and the ten largest clones take 2.5% to 3%. The sequencing input was peripheral blood. The receptor source for this set is a woman between 18 and 30 years old with stable Graves' hyperthyroidism.

This clonotype was seen ten or more times. This chain joins TRBV4-3 and TRBJ1-1; D may be TRBD1 (5 bases). V lost 4 bases and J 7 bases, leaving 16 bases between the germline ends. The germline V gene has CDR1 LGHNA and CDR2 YSLEER. The CDR3 sequence is 14 residues long. The CDR3 loop is CASSRGRQRGEAFF. As DNA, the CDR3 is TGCGCCAGCAGCCGAGGTCGACAGAGGGGTGAAGCTTTCTTT.

J is TRBJ1-6 and V is TRBV20-1; TRBD1 is a possible D gene (5 bases). CDR3 length: 12 residues. Germline loops: CDR1 DFQATT, CDR2 SNEGSKA (reference sequence). Trimming cost V 4 bases and J 6 bases, with 7 bases left between them. CDR3 region: CSAKGPNSPLHF. The CDR3, as DNA: TGCAGTGCTAAGGGGCCTAATTCACCCCTCCACTTT.

The table lists this clonotype with many counts. The chain is built from TRBV29-1 and TRBJ1-2; 7 bases are shared with TRBD1. V trimming: 2 bases; J trimming: 4 bases; junction bases outside the gene matches: 4. The CDR3 is made up of 13 amino acids. CDR1 and CDR2 from the germline V gene are SQVTM and ANQGSEA. The DNA of the CDR3 is TGCAGCGTTGAAAGGGGGCGCTTCTATGGCTACACCTTC. It encodes CSVERGRFYGYTF.

This clonotype occurred many times. This sequence joins TRBV18 and TRBJ1-1; D remains ambiguous. The CDR3 consists of 14 residues. Per germline, CDR1 KGHSH and CDR2 LQKENI. V lost 1 base to trimming and J lost 1 base, with 7 bases between them. For the CDR3, the DNA is TGTGCCAGCTCACCACGGACGGAGAACACTGAAGCTTTCTTT. Amino acids: CASSPRTENTEAFF.

This clonotype occurred many times. V and J are TRBV29-1 and TRBJ2-7, with D tentatively TRBD1 (5 bases). Germline CDR1 and CDR2: SQVTM and ANQGSEA. The germline V and J ends were trimmed by 0 bases and 2 bases, with 8 bases remaining between them. The CDR3 has 13 residues. As DNA, the CDR3 is TGCAGCGTTGAAGAGGCAGGGACCTACGAGCAGTACTTC. Protein product: CSVEEAGTYEQYF.

This clonotype was counted ten times or more. The chain carries TRBV6-5 and TRBJ2-7, with D tentatively TRBD1 (5 bases). V was clipped by 0 bases and J by 0 bases, with 9 bases between them. This CDR3 has 15 residues. The germline CDR1 and CDR2 sequences are MNHEY and SVGAGI. CDR3 coding DNA: TGTGCCAGCAGTTACTCGTCACAGGCCTCCTACGAGCAGTACTTC. Translating it yields CASSYSSQASYEQYF.

This clonotype was found many times. The chain couples TRBV6-2 or TRBV6-3 to TRBJ2-7, with 8 bases identical to TRBD1. The V segment lost 2 bases and the J segment 2 bases; nucleotides outside the gene matches: 2. The CDR3 is 14 residues long. Germline V gene sequence: CDR1 MNHEY, CDR2 SVGEGT. The CDR3 coding sequence is TGTGCCAGCAGTTACGGGACAGGTCCCTACGAGCAGTACTTC. Its protein is CASSYGTGPYEQYF.

This clonotype was seen ten or more times. The V call is TRBV20-1, the J call TRBJ1-1; D remains ambiguous. Deletions cut 3 bases from V and 6 bases from J, with 11 bases between. Germline V gives CDR1 DFQATT, CDR2 SNEGSKA (reference sequence). The CDR3 covers 12 residues. In nucleotides, the CDR3 is TGCAGTGCTAGTGACGAAGGCCCTGAAGCTTTCTTT. Protein sequence: CSASDEGPEAFF.

The rearrangement links TRBV4-3 to TRBJ2-7, with D unclear. Germline V gene data show CDR1 as LGHNA and CDR2 as YSLEER. This CDR3 has 17 residues. Trimming took 0 bases from V and 2 from J, leaving 17 bases between them. CDR3 amino acids: CASSQELEVAFPYEQYF. The CDR3, as DNA: TGCGCCAGCAGCCAAGAACTTGAAGTAGCTTTCCCCTACGAGCAGTACTTC.

At least ten counts were recorded for this clonotype. The CDR3 coding sequence is TGTGCCAGCAGATACAGGGGGGTCCTCGAGCAGTACTTC. Translating gives CASRYRGVLEQYF. The V gene is TRBV28, the J gene TRBJ2-7; 8 bases match TRBD1. J was trimmed by 6 bases and V by 6 bases; bases with no gene match: 7. This CDR3 contains 13 residues. Germline CDR1 MDHEN, CDR2 SYDVKM.

This clonotype has at least ten counts. This rearrangement joins TRBV28 to TRBJ2-7, with 9 bases aligning to TRBD2. This CDR3 has 14 amino acids. Looked up from germline, CDR1 is MDHEN and CDR2 is SYDVKM. V dropped 10 bases and J dropped 5; count of bases not matched to a gene: 12. DNA of the CDR3: TGTGCCACCACGGCGGCGGGAGGGTATAACGAGCAGTACTTC. This translates into CATTAAGGYNEQYF.

This clonotype was seen repeatedly, ten times or more. The chain employs TRBV27 and TRBJ1-2, with 8 bases aligning to TRBD1. The CDR3 spans 13 residues. V lost 4 bases and J lost 7; bases outside the gene matches: 5. CDR1 is MNHEY, CDR2 SMNVEV, per germline (reference sequence). CDR3 in amino acids: CASSWDRTGGYTF. The CDR3 coding sequence is TGTGCCAGCAGTTGGGACAGGACGGGTGGCTACACCTTC.

For this clonotype: The junction shows a germline mismatch at one end, possibly a read error. The chain couples TRBV5-5 to TRBJ2-7; D gene ambiguous. This CDR3 spans 13 amino acids. Germline CDR1 reads SGHKS; CDR2 reads YYEKEE (reference sequence). CDR3 in DNA: TGTGTCAGCAGCTTGGCGGCTAGAAGCGAGCAGTACTTC. Translating gives CVSSLAARSEQYF.

This clonotype was observed a handful of times. This rearrangement joins TRBV28 to TRBJ2-7, with D unresolved. The CDR3 consists of 13 residues. Germline V gene lookup returns CDR1 MDHEN and CDR2 SYDVKM. V lost 2 bases to trimming and J lost 1 base, with 6 bases between them. In DNA form, the CDR3 reads TGTGCCAGCAGTTTACGCCAGTCCTACGAGCAGTACTTC. Translated, it gives CASSLRQSYEQYF.